A single sample is the source of the 30 T cell receptor beta chains below, sequenced in a study of beta chain features in type 1 diabetes. Study-wide results and caveats: All four CD4+ subsets of Type 1 diabetes patients contained TCRB CDR3s that were moderately but significantly shorter.

The investigators reverse transcribed all of the isolated RNA, so they sequenced expressed TCRB transcripts. Method: immunoSEQ multiplex PCR; TCRdb's copy keeps in-frame clones and lacks some. The table includes about 230,000 clones, roughly 17% detected once. These receptors lack a known antigen. Sequencing was carried out using naive CD4+ T cells from blood. All receptors come from a man aged 30 to 45 with type 1 diabetes.

There are a few counts of this clone. CDR3 sequence reads: CAWSDRVVAGELFF. In DNA, the CDR3 is TGTGCCTGGAGCGACAGGGTGGTAGCCGGGGAGCTGTTTTTT. The chain joins TRBV30 to TRBJ2-2; TRBD1 matches at 7 bases. The V gene's germline CDR1 is GTSNPN and CDR2 SVGIG (reference sequence). V shed 3 bases, J shed 6 bases, and the junction held 7 bases outside the gene matches. The CDR3 loop spans 14 amino acids.

This clone was detected a few times. The chain combines TRBV29-1 with TRBJ2-3; TRBD1 matches 9 bases. This CDR3 region has 14 residues. J lost 0 bases, V lost 6 bases, and 4 bases had no gene match. Germline V lookup: CDR1 SQVTM, CDR2 ANQGSEA. The CDR3 region is CSVRQGDSTDTQYF. CDR3 DNA sequence: TGCAGCGTGAGACAGGGGGATAGCACAGATACGCAGTATTTT.

This clone showed up just a few times. The chain uses TRBV30 and TRBJ1-2; no reliable D call. Trimming took off 1 base at V and 1 base at J, with 4 bases between the two ends. CDR3 size: 12 residues. Germline V gene lookup returns CDR1 GTSNPN and CDR2 SVGIG (reference sequence). In DNA form, the CDR3 reads TGTGCCTGGAGTGAGAATAACTATGGCTACACCTTC. As protein: CAWSENNYGYTF.

The chain recombines TRBV2 with TRBJ2-3; tentatively, D is TRBD1 or TRBD2 (6 bases each). The CDR3 loop spans 14 amino acids. Germline CDR1 SNHLY, CDR2 FYNNEI. V dropped 10 bases and J dropped 2 bases, with 16 bases sitting between them. In nucleotides, the CDR3 is TGTGCCACCTCCCAAGGGGGGCCCACAGATACGCAGTATTTT. Translated: CATSQGGPTDTQYF.

The CDR3 bases are TGCAGCGTTCTGGGACTAGCGGGATGGAACAATGAGCAGTTCTTC. It yields the protein CSVLGLAGWNNEQFF. This chain joins TRBV29-1 and TRBJ2-1; 13 nucleotides line up with TRBD2. The length of the CDR3 is 15 residues. With 5 bases clipped from V and 5 bases from J, the junction kept 6 bases outside the gene matches. CDR1 is SQVTM and CDR2 is ANQGSEA in the germline V gene.

The chain joins TRBV28 to TRBJ2-1; 9 bases are a match to TRBD1. The CDR3 runs to 13 residues. V lost 6 bases to trimming and J lost 10 bases; unmatched junction nucleotides: 7. Per the germline V gene, CDR1 is MDHEN and CDR2 is SYDVKM. The CDR3: CASRRQGGQEQFF. The DNA of the CDR3 is TGTGCCAGCAGGCGACAGGGGGGACAGGAGCAGTTCTTC.

The chain has TRBV4-3 and TRBJ1-2; no definite D call. CDR1 and CDR2 from the germline V gene are LGHNA and YSLEER. CDR3 length equals 15 residues. Trimming left V 1 base short and J 1 base short, with 10 bases between. Here the CDR3 reads CASSQGRTVNYGYTF. The CDR3 bases are TGCGCCAGCAGCCAAGGAAGGACGGTTAACTATGGCTACACCTTC.

The rearrangement uses TRBV19 and TRBJ1-5; no reliable D call. V was clipped by 0 bases and J by 3 bases, with 3 bases between them. This CDR3 is built from 13 residues. Looked up from germline, CDR1 is LNHDA and CDR2 is SQIVND (reference sequence). The CDR3 nucleotides read TGTGCCAGTAGTATAGACCACAATCAGCCCCAGCATTTT. Amino acids: CASSIDHNQPQHF. The entire variable domain, with the rest obtained from reference TRBV19 and TRBJ1-5, is as follows: DGGITQSPKYLFRKEGQNVTLSCEQNLNHDAMYWYRQDPGQGLRLIYYSQIVNDFQKGDIAEGYSVSREKKESFPLTVTSAQKNPTAFYLCASSIDHNQPQHFGDGTRLSIL.

This clone was found a few times. The chain uses TRBV4-3 and TRBJ2-6; D is unclear. CDR3 length equals 17 residues. CDR1 and CDR2 from the germline V gene are LGHNA and YSLEER. V was cut by 0 bases and J by 1 base, with 10 bases left in between. CDR3 in amino acids: CASSQDFKASGANVLTF. The CDR3 DNA follows: TGCGCCAGCAGCCAAGATTTTAAAGCTTCTGGGGCCAACGTCCTGACTTTC.

The chain is built from TRBV7-2 and TRBJ2-7; 8 nucleotides agree with TRBD1. The CDR3 covers 14 residues. The V and J ends lost 10 bases and 4 bases, in that order; junction bases with no gene match: 12. Per germline, CDR1 SGHTA and CDR2 FQGNSA. CDR3 region: CATSQGARVYEQYF. As DNA, the CDR3 is TGTGCCACCTCCCAGGGGGCCAGGGTTTACGAGCAGTACTTC.

This clone has more than one count but fewer than ten. The chain has TRBV25-1 and TRBJ2-1, with D perhaps TRBD2 (6 bases). The CDR3 loop spans 14 amino acids. Per germline, CDR1 MGHDK and CDR2 SYGVNS. Deletions cut 6 bases from V and 3 bases from J, with 12 bases between. Here the CDR3 DNA reads TGTGCCAGCAGAAATAGCGGCAACTACAATGAGCAGTTCTTC. Its translation is CASRNSGNYNEQFF.

The genes are TRBV7-9 and TRBJ2-6; 7 nucleotides match TRBD1. V dropped 3 bases and J dropped 19; count of bases not matched to a gene: 9. The CDR3 length is 12 residues. Germline V gene sequence: CDR1 SEHNR, CDR2 FQNEAQ (reference sequence). Written as DNA, the CDR3 is TGTGCCAGCAGCTTGACAGGGTCCTCCATAACTTTC. This translates into CASSLTGSSITF. The entire variable domain, with the rest obtained from reference TRBV7-9 and TRBJ2-6, is as follows: DTGVSQNPRHKITKRGQNVTFRCDPISEHNRLYWYRQTLGQGPEFLTYFQNEAQLEKSRLLSDRFSAERPKGSFSTLEIQRTEQGDSAMYLCASSLTGSSITFGAGSRLTVL.

This clone was seen more than once but under ten times. The chain links TRBV28 to TRBJ2-1; a possible D gene is TRBD1 (6 bases). The V and J ends lost 3 bases and 2 bases respectively, with 11 bases between them. This CDR3 has 15 amino acids. Germline CDR1 MDHEN, CDR2 SYDVKM. CDR3 amino acids: CASSLYRGTYNEQFF. DNA for the CDR3: TGTGCCAGCAGTTTGTATAGGGGGACCTACAATGAGCAGTTCTTC.

This clone turned up a few times. The chain employs TRBV2 and TRBJ1-2, with 8 bases fitting TRBD1. After removal of 3 bases from V and 7 bases from J, the junction contained 7 bases not matched to a gene. The CDR3 sequence is 14 residues long. The germline gives CDR1 SNHLY, CDR2 FYNNEI. CDR3 nucleotides: TGTGCCAGCAGTGAGAAACAGGGGGTTGTTGGCTACACCTTC. It translates to CASSEKQGVVGYTF. Filled out from reference TRBV2 and TRBJ1-2, the complete variable domain reads EPEVTQTPSHQVTQMGQEVILRCVPISNHLYFYWYRQILGQKVEFLVSFYNNEISEKSEIFDDQFSVERPDGSNFTLKIRSTKLEDSAMYFCASSEKQGVVGYTFGSGTRLTVV.

In this sample, this clone turned up a few times. The chain carries TRBV30 and TRBJ1-2; possible D gene TRBD1, 6 bases. The germline V gene encodes CDR1 GTSNPN and CDR2 SVGIG (reference sequence). Deletions cut 0 bases from V and 5 bases from J, with 16 bases between. The CDR3 runs 15 residues. The CDR3 bases are TGTGCCTGGAGTGTTCGGGGGGCCCAACCGTATGGCTACACCTTC. Encoded protein: CAWSVRGAQPYGYTF.

The rearrangement joins TRBV19 to TRBJ2-1, with D perhaps matching TRBD2 (6 bases). Germline lookup yields CDR1 LNHDA and CDR2 SQIVND (reference sequence). This CDR3 contains 15 residues. V was shortened by 5 bases and J by 3 bases, with 14 bases between the two germline ends. CDR3 loop: CASSYRGAHYNEQFF. In DNA form, the CDR3 reads TGTGCCAGTAGTTATCGCGGGGCTCACTACAATGAGCAGTTCTTC.

This clone has just a few counts. The J gene is TRBJ2-3, the V gene TRBV10-3, with D perhaps matching TRBD1 (5 bases). Per germline, CDR1 ENHRY and CDR2 SYGVKD. V lost 3 bases, J lost 6 bases, and 16 bases lay in between. CDR3 length equals 15 residues. The CDR3 DNA reads TGTGCCATCAGTGAACAGGAATCCCCCTCCGATACGCAGTATTTT. Amino acid sequence: CAISEQESPSDTQYF.

The chain couples TRBV7-9 to TRBJ2-1; no clear D. This CDR3 contains 14 residues. Germline lookup yields CDR1 SEHNR and CDR2 FQNEAQ (reference sequence). The germline V and J ends were trimmed by 5 bases and 3 bases, with 11 bases remaining between them. In nucleotides, the CDR3 is TGTGCCAGCAGCCCGCGGATAAACTACAATGAGCAGTTCTTC. Translating it yields CASSPRINYNEQFF.

This clone was picked up a small number of times. The chain is built from TRBV19 and TRBJ2-3; D is uncertain. With 7 bases removed from V and 4 bases from J, the gap between germline ends came to 15 bases. The germline CDR1 and CDR2 sequences are LNHDA and SQIVND (reference sequence). The CDR3 consists of 14 residues. The DNA of the CDR3 is TGTGCCAGTAAAGTCCCCAATACGGCAGATACGCAGTATTTT. Its protein product is CASKVPNTADTQYF. Full variable domain (outside the CDR3, taken from reference TRBV19 and TRBJ2-3): DGGITQSPKYLFRKEGQNVTLSCEQNLNHDAMYWYRQDPGQGLRLIYYSQIVNDFQKGDIAEGYSVSREKKESFPLTVTSAQKNPTAFYLCASKVPNTADTQYFGPGTRLTVL.

V and J are TRBV13 and TRBJ2-1; the D gene is possibly TRBD2 (6 bases). Germline assignment: CDR1 PRHDT and CDR2 FYEKMQ (reference sequence). The CDR3 runs 15 residues. V lost 0 bases and J 0 bases, leaving 6 bases between the germline ends. CDR3 DNA sequence: TGTGCCAGCAGCTTAGGGCGGGGCTCCTACAATGAGCAGTTCTTC. Protein sequence: CASSLGRGSYNEQFF.

V usage is TRBV7-8 and J usage is TRBJ2-4, with a possible D match to TRBD1 (6 bases). CDR3 size: 15 residues. Germline assignment: CDR1 SGHVS and CDR2 FQNEAQ. Trimming removed 3 bases at V and 5 bases at J, with 14 bases between. DNA for the CDR3: TGTGCCAGCAGCTTTATACAGGGTCGCCAAAACATTCAGTACTTC. Its protein is CASSFIQGRQNIQYF.

A few counts support this clone. The chain links TRBV30 to TRBJ1-3, with D unresolved. This CDR3 has 12 amino acids. Germline assignment: CDR1 GTSNPN and CDR2 SVGIG (reference sequence). V lost 4 bases and J 0 bases, leaving 4 bases between the germline ends. Here the CDR3 DNA reads TGTGCCTGGATTCACTCTGGAAACACCATATATTTT. As protein: CAWIHSGNTIYF.

The J gene is TRBJ2-2, the V gene TRBV21-1; the table assigns TRBD1, which was not confirmed against the DNA. TRBV21-1 is labeled a pseudogene. CDR3 size: 11 residues. Here the CDR3 reads CASPYTGELFF. DNA of the CDR3: TGTGCCAGCCCATACACCGGGGAGCTGTTTTTT.

The rearrangement uses TRBV7-9 and TRBJ2-3; tentatively, D is TRBD2 (5 bases). CDR3 size: 16 residues. Trimming took off 3 bases at V and 0 bases at J, with 13 bases between the two ends. CDR1 is SEHNR, CDR2 FQNEAQ, per germline (reference sequence). The DNA for the CDR3 is TGTGCCAGCAGCTTTACGAGCGGTTCTAGCACAGATACGCAGTATTTT. As protein: CASSFTSGSSTDTQYF. Combining the CDR3 with reference TRBV7-9 and TRBJ2-3 gives the whole variable domain DTGVSQNPRHKITKRGQNVTFRCDPISEHNRLYWYRQTLGQGPEFLTYFQNEAQLEKSRLLSDRFSAERPKGSFSTLEIQRTEQGDSAMYLCASSFTSGSSTDTQYFGPGTRLTVL.

In its sample, this clone was seen a few times. The chain carries TRBV6-6 and TRBJ2-7, with a possible D match to TRBD1 (6 bases). The CDR3 is 13 residues long. Germline CDR1 reads MNHNY; CDR2 reads SVGAGI (reference sequence). V shed 4 bases and J shed 5 bases, with 12 bases lying between them. CDR3 region: CASSWDTGNEQYF. CDR3 coding DNA: TGTGCCAGCAGTTGGGACACAGGGAACGAGCAGTACTTC.

For this clone: Different DNA sequences within this sample yield the same CDR3. The genes are TRBV5-1 and TRBJ2-3; TRBD1 agrees at 8 bases. Trimming removed 7 bases from V and 1 base from J; junction bases left unmatched: 2. Germline CDR1 is SGHRS and CDR2 is YFSETQ. This CDR3 has 13 residues. The CDR3 DNA is TGCGCCAGCTCGGGACAGGGCACAGATACGCAGTATTTT. Translating gives CASSGQGTDTQYF. Looking up the rest from reference TRBV5-1 and TRBJ2-3 gives the full variable domain: KAGVTQTPRYLIKTRGQQVTLSCSPISGHRSVSWYQQTPGQGLQFLFEYFSETQRNKGNFPGRFSGRQFSNSRSEMNVSTLELGDSALYLCASSGQGTDTQYFGPGTRLTVL.

This clone was seen a handful of times. CDR3 sequence: CASSPRLVALSYEQYF. The CDR3 DNA reads as TGTGCCAGCAGCCCCCGATTGGTAGCGCTCTCCTACGAGCAGTACTTC. This chain connects TRBV13 to TRBJ2-7, with a tentative D call TRBD2 (5 bases). The CDR3 runs to 16 residues. V gave up 5 bases and J gave up 0 bases, with 17 bases separating them. Per germline, CDR1 PRHDT and CDR2 FYEKMQ (reference sequence).

V is TRBV13 and J is TRBJ1-3; D is ambiguous. The germline V gene encodes CDR1 PRHDT and CDR2 FYEKMQ (reference sequence). CDR3 length: 19 amino acids. V was pared by 2 bases and J by 0 bases, with 20 bases between. For the CDR3, the DNA is TGTGCCAGCAGCTTACGTCGGCGCGACGGCTCTAACTCTGGAAACACCATATATTTT. Translating it yields CASSLRRRDGSNSGNTIYF.

The chain combines TRBV10-3 with TRBJ1-1; D is perhaps TRBD1 (5 bases). Trimming removed 4 bases from V and 4 bases from J, with 13 bases in between. Germline CDR1 and CDR2: ENHRY and SYGVKD. The CDR3 is 14 residues long. This CDR3 reads CAISGLDGATEAFF. DNA of the CDR3: TGTGCCATCAGTGGGCTGGACGGGGCCACTGAAGCTTTCTTT.

There are a few counts of this clone. This rearrangement joins TRBV7-9 to TRBJ2-6; a possible D gene is TRBD2 (5 bases). CDR1 is SEHNR and CDR2 is FQNEAQ in the germline V gene (reference sequence). V was clipped by 4 bases and J by 0 bases, with 13 bases between them. This CDR3 is 17 amino acids long. For the CDR3, the DNA is TGTGCCAGCAGCTCCCGCGGTAGCGACTCTGGGGCCAACGTCCTGACTTTC. As protein: CASSSRGSDSGANVLTF.